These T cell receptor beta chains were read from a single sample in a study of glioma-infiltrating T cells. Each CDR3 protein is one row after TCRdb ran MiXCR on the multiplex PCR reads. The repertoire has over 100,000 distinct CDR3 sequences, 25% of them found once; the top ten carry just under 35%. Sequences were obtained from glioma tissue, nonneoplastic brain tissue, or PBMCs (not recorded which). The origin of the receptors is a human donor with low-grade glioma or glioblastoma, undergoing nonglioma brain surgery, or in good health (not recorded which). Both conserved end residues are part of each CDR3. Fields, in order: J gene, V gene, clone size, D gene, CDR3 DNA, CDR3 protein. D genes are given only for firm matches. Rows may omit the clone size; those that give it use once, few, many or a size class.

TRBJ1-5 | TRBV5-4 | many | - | TGTGCCAGCAGCTTGGGCGCCCCGGATAGCAATCAGCCCCAGCATTTT | CASSLGAPDSNQPQHF
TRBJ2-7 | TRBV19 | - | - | TGTGCCAGTAGTATGGCGGCGGGACTTCTGTCCGAGCAGTACTTC | CASSMAAGLLSEQYF
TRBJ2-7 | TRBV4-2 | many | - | TGTGCCAGCAGCCTTCGAGACAGATCTAAATCCTACGAGCAGTACTTC | CASSLRDRSKSYEQYF
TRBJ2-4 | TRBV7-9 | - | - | TGTGCCAGCAGAGATACGGCCAAAAACATTCAGTACTTC | CASRDTAKNIQYF
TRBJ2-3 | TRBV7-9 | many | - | TGTGCCAGCAGCTTAGCCAGGCCCCCGACAGATACGCAGTATTTT | CASSLARPPTDTQYF
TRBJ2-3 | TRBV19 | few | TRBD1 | TGTGCCAGTACCTCGACAGGGTCCAACGCAGATACGCAGTATTTT | CASTSTGSNADTQYF
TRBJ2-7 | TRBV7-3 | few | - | TGTGCCAGCAGCTTAAAAGGGGGACAATCCTACGAGCAGTACTTC | CASSLKGGQSYEQYF
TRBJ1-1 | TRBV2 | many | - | TGTGCCAGCAGTCTTGATAACATGAACACTGAAGCTTTCTTT | CASSLDNMNTEAFF
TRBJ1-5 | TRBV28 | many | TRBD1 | TGTGCCACCCTAAGGGAGGGGGCAGGAAGCAATCAGCCCCAGCATTTT | CATLREGAGSNQPQHF
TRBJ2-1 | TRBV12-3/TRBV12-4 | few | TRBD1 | TGTGCCAGCGGAACAGGGGCTGGTGAGCAGTTCTTC | CASGTGAGEQFF
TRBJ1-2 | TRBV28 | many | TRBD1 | TGTGCCAGCAGTCCGGACAGGAACTATGGCTACACCTTC | CASSPDRNYGYTF
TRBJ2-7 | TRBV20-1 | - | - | TGCAGTGCTAGAGACCCCACCGTGGGAACCTACGAGCAGTACTTC | CSARDPTVGTYEQYF
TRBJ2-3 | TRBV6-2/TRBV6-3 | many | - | TGTGCCAGCAGCTTCCGAGGAGATACGCAGTATTTT | CASSFRGDTQYF
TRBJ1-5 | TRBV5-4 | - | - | TGTGCCAGCAGCCTCGGACAGAATAGCAATCAGCCCCAGCATTTT | CASSLGQNSNQPQHF
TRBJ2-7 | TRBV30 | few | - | TGTGCCTGGAGTCCTGGGAGTGTAGGGCAGTACTTC | CAWSPGSVGQYF
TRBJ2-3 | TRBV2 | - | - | TGTGCCAGCAGGGAAACTAGGGGGACTAGCACAGATACGCAGTATTTT | CASRETRGTSTDTQYF
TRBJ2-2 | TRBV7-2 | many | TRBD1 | TGTGCCAGCAGCTTAGCGACAGGGGCGAACACCGGGGAGCTGTTTTTT | CASSLATGANTGELFF
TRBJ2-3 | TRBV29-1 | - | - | TGCAGCGTCGCAAGGGACCGAATGATAACAGATACGCAGTATTTT | CSVARDRMITDTQYF
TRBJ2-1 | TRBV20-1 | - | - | TGCAGTGCTAGAGACAGCTGGGACAATGAGCAGTTCTTC | CSARDSWDNEQFF
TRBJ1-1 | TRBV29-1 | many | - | TGCAGCGCGATCCGGGACACGTACACTGAAGCTTTCTTT | CSAIRDTYTEAFF
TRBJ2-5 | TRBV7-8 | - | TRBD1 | TGTGCCAGCAGCATAGACAGGGGGCCACAAGAGACCCAGTACTTC | CASSIDRGPQETQYF
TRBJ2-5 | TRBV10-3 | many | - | TGTGCCATCAGTGCAAGACAGCAAGAGACCCAGTACTTC | CAISARQQETQYF
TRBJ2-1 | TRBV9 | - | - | TGTGCCGGCTCAGGGGGGGGTTACAATGAGCAGTTCTTC | CAGSGGGYNEQFF
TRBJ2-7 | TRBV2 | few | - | TGTGCCAGCAGTCGGACTGGACTCCTGGGGGAGCAGTACTTC | CASSRTGLLGEQYF
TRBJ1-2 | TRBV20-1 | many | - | TGCAGTGCTAGAGATCATCTAGGCTACACCTTC | CSARDHLGYTF
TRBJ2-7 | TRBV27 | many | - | TGTGCCAGCAGTTCCCCGGGACGTACCTACGAGCAGTACTTC | CASSSPGRTYEQYF
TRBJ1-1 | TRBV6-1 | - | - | TGTGCCAGCAGTTGCAGGACACCGATCACTAAAGCTTTCTTT | CASSCRTPITKAFF
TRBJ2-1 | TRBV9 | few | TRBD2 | TGTGCCAGCAGCGTAGGACTAGCTATTTACAATGAGCAGTTCTTC | CASSVGLAIYNEQFF
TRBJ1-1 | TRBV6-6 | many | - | TGTGCCAGCAGTTACTCAGGGGGGACTGAAGCTTTCTTT | CASSYSGGTEAFF
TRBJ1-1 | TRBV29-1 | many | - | TGCAGCTCGATGAACACTGAAGCTTTCTTT | CSSMNTEAFF
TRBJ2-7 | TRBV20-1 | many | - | TGCAGTGCCCCCGTTGGGGAGGCCGGAGGCTACGAGCAGTACTTC | CSAPVGEAGGYEQYF
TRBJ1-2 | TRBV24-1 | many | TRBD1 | TGTGCCACCAGTGATTCGGACAGGGGGAGAGACTATGGCTACACCTTC | CATSDSDRGRDYGYTF
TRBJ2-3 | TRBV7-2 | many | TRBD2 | TGTGCCAGCAGCTTAGGGGAGGGACTAGCGGATCCTTACACAGATACGCAGTATTTT | CASSLGEGLADPYTDTQYF
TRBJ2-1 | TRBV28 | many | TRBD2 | TGTGCCAGCAGTTTAGGCGGACTAGCCTCAAATAATGAGCAGTTCTTC | CASSLGGLASNNEQFF
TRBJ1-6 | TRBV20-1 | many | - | TGCAGTGCTAGAGAACCCCCCTACAGGGAAAAGGACTCCTATAATTCACCCCTCCACTTT | CSAREPPYREKDSYNSPLHF
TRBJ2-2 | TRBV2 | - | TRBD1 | TGTGCCAGCAGGGGACAGAGCACCGTGGAGCTGTTTTTT | CASRGQSTVELFF
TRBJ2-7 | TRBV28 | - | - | TGTGCCAGCAGACAAGACCGGTCCGGTTCCTACGAGCAGTACTTC | CASRQDRSGSYEQYF
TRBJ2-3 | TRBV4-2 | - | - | TGTACCGGCAGCCAAGATAGAAATACGCAGTATTTT | CTGSQDRNTQYF
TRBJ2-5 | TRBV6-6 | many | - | TGTGCCAGCAGTTACTCGAAAGAGACCCAGTACTTC | CASSYSKETQYF
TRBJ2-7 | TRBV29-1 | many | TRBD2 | TGCAGCGTTGTCTGGGGCGGGAGGTTATCCTACGAGCAGTACTTC | CSVVWGGRLSYEQYF
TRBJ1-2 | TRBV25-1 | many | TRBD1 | TGTGCCAGCAGTGTACGACAGGGAGGGGGCTACACCTTC | CASSVRQGGGYTF